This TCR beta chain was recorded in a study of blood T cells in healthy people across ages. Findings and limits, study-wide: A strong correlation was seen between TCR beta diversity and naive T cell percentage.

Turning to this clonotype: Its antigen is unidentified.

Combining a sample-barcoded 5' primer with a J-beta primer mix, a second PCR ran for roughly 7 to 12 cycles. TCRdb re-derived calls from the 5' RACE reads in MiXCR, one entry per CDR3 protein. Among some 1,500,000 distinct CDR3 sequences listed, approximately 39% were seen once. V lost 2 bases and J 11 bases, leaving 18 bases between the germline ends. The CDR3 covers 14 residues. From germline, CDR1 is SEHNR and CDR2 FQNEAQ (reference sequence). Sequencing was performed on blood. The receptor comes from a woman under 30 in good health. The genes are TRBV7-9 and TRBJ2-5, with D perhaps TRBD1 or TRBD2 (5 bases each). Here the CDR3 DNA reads TGTGCCAGCAGCTTATACGGGGACCCATGGGAGCAGTACTTC. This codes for CASSLYGDPWEQYF.